This TCR beta chain was identified during a study of monozygotic twins with inflammatory bowel disease. Study results and caveats: Clonotype sharing was lower in IBD patients than healthy twins, most markedly with disease activity.

Each CDR3 protein gets one entry in TCRdb, which reprocessed the 5' RACE reads and gives no DNA. Recorded for this sample: approximately 160,000 distinct CDR3 sequences. A note on this clonotype: Antigen unknown.

CDR1 is SGHTA and CDR2 is FQGTGA in the germline V gene. The CDR3 is 15 residues long. Sequencing used blood. The V call is TRBV7-3, the J call TRBJ1-1. The receptor was isolated from a human donor with ulcerative colitis or Crohn's disease, or a healthy co-twin of an affected twin (not recorded which). CDR3 loop: CASKSTSTMNTEAFF.